One sample yielded the 27 T cell receptor beta chains listed below, sequenced in a study of blood T cell repertoires in COVID-19. Repertoires were generated with immunoSEQ multiplex PCR, while TCRdb's copy carries only in-frame clones and drops some. The sample lists about 290,000 clones; around nine tenths were seen once. The sequenced material came from PBMCs or T cells enriched from blood (not recorded which). The origin of the receptors is a middle-aged woman who had recovered from COVID-19.

V gene TRBV2 combines with J gene TRBJ2-1, with TRBD2 as a possible D gene (6 bases). CDR1 is SNHLY and CDR2 is FYNNEI in the germline V gene. The CDR3 is 14 residues long. The V end lost 6 bases, the J end lost 4 bases, and 13 bases lay between the germline ends. This CDR3 reads CASSWEEDYNEQFF. The CDR3 coding sequence is TGTGCCAGCAGCTGGGAGGAGGATTACAATGAGCAGTTCTTC.

V is TRBV2 and J is TRBJ2-3; 8 nucleotides match TRBD2. Per the germline V gene, CDR1 is SNHLY and CDR2 is FYNNEI. This CDR3 contains 13 residues. The V and J ends lost 8 bases and 7 bases, in that order; junction bases with no gene match: 8. CDR3 bases: TGTGCCAGCCGCAGGGAGCGGGGGAATACGCAGTATTTT. It yields the protein CASRRERGNTQYF. Full variable domain (rest looked up from reference TRBV2 and TRBJ2-3): EPEVTQTPSHQVTQMGQEVILRCVPISNHLYFYWYRQILGQKVEFLVSFYNNEISEKSEIFDDQFSVERPDGSNFTLKIRSTKLEDSAMYFCASRRERGNTQYFGPGTRLTVL.

The V and J genes are TRBV5-1 and TRBJ2-1; possible D gene TRBD2, 5 bases. V lost 0 bases to trimming and J lost 5 bases, with 9 bases between them. This CDR3 has 14 amino acids. CDR1 SGHRS and CDR2 YFSETQ come from the germline V gene. CDR3 sequence reads: CASSLAGENNEQFF. The CDR3 region has the DNA TGCGCCAGCAGCTTGGCCGGGGAGAACAATGAGCAGTTCTTC.

The rearrangement joins TRBV7-8 to TRBJ1-2; D might be TRBD1 (5 bases). The CDR3 is 18 amino acids. CDR1 is SGHVS and CDR2 is FQNEAQ in the germline V gene. The ends were cut back, 1 base at V and 8 bases at J, with 26 bases in the middle. The CDR3, as DNA: TGTGCCAGCAGCTTAGGGGCGGGAGGACAAGCAGACTCGAGGGGCTACACCTTC. The encoded protein is CASSLGAGGQADSRGYTF. The variable domain in full, with the rest retrieved from reference TRBV7-8 and TRBJ1-2, is GAGVSQSPRYKVAKRGQDVALRCDPISGHVSLFWYQQALGQGPEFLTYFQNEAQLDKSGLPSDRFFAERPEGSVSTLKIQRTQQEDSAVYLCASSLGAGGQADSRGYTFGSGTRLTVV.

The V and J genes are TRBV4-2 and TRBJ2-5; 7 nucleotides agree with TRBD2. The J segment lost 4 bases and the V segment lost 3 bases, leaving 5 bases of the junction unmatched. The CDR3 totals 14 residues. The germline V gene encodes CDR1 LGHNA and CDR2 YNFKEQ. The CDR3: CASSQGGLSETQYF. The CDR3 nucleotides are TGTGCCAGCAGCCAGGGGGGACTATCAGAGACCCAGTACTTC.

The chain combines TRBV5-6 with TRBJ2-4; 9 positions agree with TRBD2. Germline V gives CDR1 SGHDT, CDR2 YYEEEE. The CDR3 length is 15 residues. Trimming at V came to 4 bases and at J to 3 bases, leaving 5 bases not matched to a gene. CDR3: CASSLLAGNKNIQYF. The CDR3 DNA reads as TGTGCCAGCAGCCTTCTAGCGGGGAACAAAAACATTCAGTACTTC. The variable domain in full, completed from reference TRBV5-6 and TRBJ2-4, reads DAGVTQSPTHLIKTRGQQVTLRCSPKSGHDTVSWYQQALGQGPQFIFQYYEEEERQRGNFPDRFSGHQFPNYSSELNVNALLLGDSALYLCASSLLAGNKNIQYFGAGTRLSVL.

The chain couples TRBV5-1 to TRBJ2-5, with 8 bases that match TRBD1. Trimming took 1 base from V and 3 from J; bases not matched to a gene: 5. The CDR3 length is 15 residues. Germline V CDR1 and CDR2: SGHRS, YFSETQ. The CDR3 loop is CASSLYGQGEETQYF. The DNA for the CDR3 is TGCGCCAGCAGCTTGTATGGACAGGGAGAAGAGACCCAGTACTTC. Combining the CDR3 with reference TRBV5-1 and TRBJ2-5 gives the whole variable domain KAGVTQTPRYLIKTRGQQVTLSCSPISGHRSVSWYQQTPGQGLQFLFEYFSETQRNKGNFPGRFSGRQFSNSRSEMNVSTLELGDSALYLCASSLYGQGEETQYFGPGTRLLVL.

The chain employs TRBV9 and TRBJ1-5, with 8 bases lining up with TRBD1. Losses at the gene ends were 4 bases for V and 7 bases for J; bases not matched to a gene: 7. The CDR3 loop spans 14 amino acids. Germline CDR1 and CDR2: SGDLS and YYNGEE. CDR3 sequence: CASSLGQADQPQHF. The CDR3 region has the DNA TGTGCCAGCAGCTTGGGACAGGCAGACCAGCCCCAGCATTTT.

The V gene is TRBV5-1, the J gene TRBJ2-7, with 8 bases that match TRBD1. CDR3 length: 15 residues. Trimming removed 4 bases from V and 5 bases from J; junction bases left unmatched: 11. CDR1 SGHRS and CDR2 YFSETQ come from the germline V gene. The CDR3 DNA sequence: TGCGCCAGCAGCCCCGGACAGGGCGGACGCCACGAGCAGTACTTC. This gives the protein CASSPGQGGRHEQYF.

The chain recombines TRBV7-2 with TRBJ1-2, with TRBD1 matching over 10 bases. CDR3 length: 15 residues. With 3 bases clipped from V and 3 bases from J, the junction kept 4 bases outside the gene matches. The germline V gene encodes CDR1 SGHTA and CDR2 FQGNSA. In DNA form, the CDR3 reads TGTACCAGCAGCTTGACAGGGGGCGGTTACTATGGCTACACCTTC. Amino acid sequence: CTSSLTGGGYYGYTF.

V gene TRBV27 combines with J gene TRBJ1-4; D gene unclear. The CDR3 has 18 amino acids. Germline V gene data show CDR1 as MNHEY and CDR2 as SMNVEV (reference sequence). Trimming stripped 7 bases from V and 8 bases from J, with 29 bases between. CDR3 residues: CASNPPEGLTIPGEKLFF. In DNA form, the CDR3 reads TGTGCCAGCAATCCGCCTGAGGGATTGACAATTCCGGGAGAAAAACTGTTTTTT.

J is TRBJ2-7 and V is TRBV27; possible D gene TRBD2, 6 bases. The V end lost 3 bases, the J end lost 2 bases, and 23 bases lay between the germline ends. Germline V gene lookup returns CDR1 MNHEY and CDR2 SMNVEV (reference sequence). This CDR3 is 18 amino acids long. Here the CDR3 DNA reads TGTGCCAGCAGTTTGGTCCCCCTGGGGGGACCATATGCCTACGAGCAGTACTTC. It is translated as CASSLVPLGGPYAYEQYF.

CDR3 residues: CSAERLADDNEQFF. CDR3 DNA: TGCAGCGCCGAACGCCTAGCGGACGACAATGAGCAGTTCTTC. The rearrangement links TRBV29-1 to TRBJ2-1, with TRBD2 identical over 7 bases. Unmatched junction bases numbered 11, after V lost 7 bases and J lost 5 bases. CDR1 is SQVTM, CDR2 ANQGSEA, per germline. CDR3 length: 14 amino acids.

V gene TRBV3-1 (or the pseudogene TRBV3-2) combines with J gene TRBJ1-2; maybe TRBD1 (6 bases). This CDR3 is built from 15 residues. V lost 2 bases and J lost 2, with 12 bases in between. In germline, CDR1 is LGHDT, CDR2 YNNKEL (reference sequence). The CDR3 DNA is TGTGCCAGCAGCCAAATAGACAGGATCAACTATGGCTACACCTTC. This gives the protein CASSQIDRINYGYTF.

With regard to this clone: The same CDR3 also results from other DNA sequences found in this sample. This rearrangement joins TRBV5-1 to TRBJ2-1, with 8 bases lining up with TRBD2. CDR1 is SGHRS and CDR2 is YFSETQ in the germline V gene. Unmatched junction bases numbered 2, after V lost 1 base and J lost 2 bases. There are 15 residues in the CDR3. CDR3 DNA sequence: TGCGCCAGCAGCTTGACTAGCGGAACCTACAATGAGCAGTTCTTC. Encoded protein: CASSLTSGTYNEQFF.

V and J are TRBV14 and TRBJ1-1; TRBD1 matches at 7 bases. The CDR3 has 18 residues. Looked up from germline, CDR1 is SGHDN and CDR2 is FVKESK. Trimming at V came to 1 base and at J to 2 bases, leaving 13 bases not matched to a gene. The CDR3 region has the DNA TGTGCCAGCAGCCAAGCCAGGACAGGAAGATGGTACAACACTGAAGCTTTCTTT. Its translation: CASSQARTGRWYNTEAFF.

Only a few counts were recorded for this clone. The CDR3 nucleotides read TGTGCCAGCAGCGGACCGGGAAATTCACCCCTCCACTTT. Amino acids: CASSGPGNSPLHF. The rearrangement links TRBV9 to TRBJ1-6; D gene ambiguous. The CDR3 covers 13 residues. V was clipped by 3 bases and J by 7 bases, with 8 bases between them. Germline-derived CDR1 and CDR2 are SGDLS and YYNGEE.

This sequence joins TRBV30 and TRBJ2-7, with 10 bases that match TRBD1. With 3 bases clipped from V and 4 bases from J, the junction kept 15 bases outside the gene matches. CDR1 is GTSNPN, CDR2 SVGIG, per germline (reference sequence). The CDR3 is made up of 17 amino acids. The CDR3 loop reads CAWRSKRGQGPLYEQYF. The CDR3, as DNA: TGTGCCTGGAGATCAAAGCGGGGACAGGGGCCCTTATACGAGCAGTACTTC.

J is TRBJ2-7 and V is TRBV18; 8 bases line up with TRBD2. CDR1 and CDR2 from the germline V gene are KGHSH and LQKENI. The CDR3 is 15 residues long. V lost 4 bases and J lost 1; bases outside the gene matches: 6. CDR3 protein: CASSRSSGLSYEQYF. In DNA form, the CDR3 reads TGTGCCAGCTCACGGTCTAGCGGGTTGTCCTACGAGCAGTACTTC.

This chain connects TRBV2 to TRBJ1-5; 10 nucleotides match TRBD1. V gave up 6 bases and J gave up 0 bases; unmatched junction bases: 2. CDR1 and CDR2 from the germline V gene are SNHLY and FYNNEI. The length of the CDR3 is 15 residues. The CDR3 protein is CASRRQGASNQPQHF. The CDR3 DNA is TGTGCCAGCAGGAGACAGGGGGCTAGCAATCAGCCCCAGCATTTT.

The chain couples TRBV7-9 to TRBJ2-1; 11 positions agree with TRBD1. This CDR3 has 18 residues. The trim removed 1 base at V and 8 bases at J, leaving 13 bases unmatched. Germline lookup yields CDR1 SEHNR and CDR2 FQNEAQ (reference sequence). As DNA, the CDR3 is TGTGCCAGCAGCTTAGTCGGAGCCCGGGACAGGGGGTCCCATGAGCAGTTCTTC. Translated, it gives CASSLVGARDRGSHEQFF.

This chain joins TRBV3-1 (or the pseudogene TRBV3-2) and TRBJ2-2; 7 nucleotides match TRBD1. The CDR3 runs to 17 residues. Trimming at V came to 2 bases and at J to 4 bases, leaving 10 bases not matched to a gene. CDR1 LGHDT and CDR2 YNNKEL come from the germline V gene (reference sequence). CDR3 region: CASSQQGRGLSTGELFF. The CDR3 DNA reads TGTGCCAGCAGCCAACAGGGTAGGGGGCTCTCCACCGGGGAGCTGTTTTTT.

The chain has TRBV7-3 and TRBJ2-3; a weak D match, TRBD2 (6 bases). CDR3 size: 14 residues. Trimming left V 4 bases short and J 2 bases short, with 10 bases between. The germline V gene has CDR1 SGHTA and CDR2 FQGTGA. The CDR3 DNA reads TGTGCCAGCAGCTCTGGAGGGGACACAGATACGCAGTATTTT. It codes for CASSSGGDTDTQYF.

This clone showed up just a few times. The chain uses TRBV7-2 and TRBJ2-2; 9 bases map to TRBD2. Germline V lookup: CDR1 SGHTA, CDR2 FQGNSA. The length of the CDR3 is 16 residues. Unmatched junction bases numbered 11, after V lost 5 bases and J lost 7 bases. The CDR3 spells CASSRLAGSRGGELFF. The CDR3 DNA reads as TGTGCCAGCAGCCGCCTAGCGGGATCCCGCGGCGGGGAGCTGTTTTTT.

V is TRBV11-2 and J is TRBJ1-1; D not certain. V was clipped by 5 bases and J by 1 base, with 8 bases between them. Germline V gives CDR1 SGHAT, CDR2 FQNNGV. The CDR3 length is 13 residues. In DNA, the CDR3 is TGTGCCAGCAGCGAAGCCCCGAACACTGAAGCTTTCTTT. Residues: CASSEAPNTEAFF.

The chain recombines TRBV6-6 with TRBJ1-3, with 9 bases aligning to TRBD1. The V gene's germline CDR1 is MNHNY and CDR2 SVGAGI (reference sequence). After removal of 2 bases from V and 5 bases from J, the junction contained 4 bases not matched to a gene. This CDR3 contains 15 residues. CDR3 DNA sequence: TGTGCCAGCAGTTACCAAGACAGGGGGAGAAACACCATATATTTT. Its protein product is CASSYQDRGRNTIYF.

The V call is TRBV7-6, the J call TRBJ1-2; D is perhaps TRBD1 (6 bases). V was pared by 4 bases and J by 8 bases, with 23 bases between. CDR1 is SGHVS and CDR2 is FNYEAQ in the germline V gene. The length of the CDR3 is 16 residues. CDR3 sequence reads: CASSWSLGRAQGGYTF. The CDR3 DNA sequence: TGTGCCAGCAGCTGGAGTCTTGGCCGGGCCCAGGGGGGCTACACCTTC.